The TCR beta chain under discussion was sequenced for a study of T cells after yellow fever vaccination. This clonotype was counted between two and nine times. The CDR3 spans 14 residues. Trimming shortened V by 2 bases and J by 7 bases, and 12 bases separated the two germline ends. In germline, CDR1 is SGHTA, CDR2 FQGNSA. TCRdb passed the 5' RACE reads through MiXCR, listing each CDR3 protein once. The data hold about 99,000 distinct CDR3 sequences, with under 7% observed a single time. The chain couples TRBV7-2 to TRBJ2-1, with D hard to call. The specimen was CD8+ T cells sorted from PBMCs, collected 10 days after the yellow fever booster vaccination. The TCR was taken from a man aged 18 to 29 who received the YFV17D yellow fever vaccine. In nucleotides, the CDR3 is TGTGCCAGCAGCTTACAGATAGCTGGGAATGAGCAGTTCTTC. Translation gives CASSLQIAGNEQFF.